One and the same sample provided the 20 T cell receptor beta chains below, sequenced in a study of CD8+ T cells in alopecia areata. It was cDNA, reverse transcribed from extracted RNA, that served as the sequencing template. Assay used: immunoSEQ multiplex PCR; TCRdb lists only in-frame clones, some missing. This sample has 150,000 to 200,000 clones, with about 65% found just once. Treatment noted: oral pan-JAK inhibitor, 5-10 mg twice daily. The specimen was CD4+ T cells sorted from blood, collected at roughly week 49, from a patient treated with tofacitinib. These receptors were obtained from a human donor with alopecia areata.

The chain uses TRBV29-1 and TRBJ1-1, with D tentatively TRBD1 (5 bases). This CDR3 region has 15 residues. The germline gives CDR1 SQVTM, CDR2 ANQGSEA. With 6 bases removed from V and 1 base from J, the gap between germline ends came to 18 bases. DNA of the CDR3: TGCAGCGTCCATAAACGGGCAGGGAGGAACACTGAAGCTTTCTTT. Its translation: CSVHKRAGRNTEAFF.

This clone was observed a few times. The chain couples TRBV15 to TRBJ1-1; possible D gene TRBD1, 5 bases. Germline V gene sequence: CDR1 LNHNV, CDR2 YYDKDF (reference sequence). The CDR3 has 15 residues. Trimming took off 1 base at V and 0 bases at J, with 9 bases between the two ends. CDR3 sequence: CATSRVSRVNTEAFF. CDR3 DNA sequence: TGTGCCACCAGCAGAGTTAGCAGGGTGAACACTGAAGCTTTCTTT.

CDR3 amino acids: CASSLDRPQEIEQYF. CDR3 nucleotide sequence: TGCGCCAGCAGCTTGGACAGACCTCAAGAGATCGAGCAGTACTTC. The chain has TRBV5-1 and TRBJ2-7; D unresolved. Germline V CDR1 and CDR2: SGHRS, YFSETQ. The CDR3 runs 15 residues. Deletions cut 0 bases from V and 6 bases from J, with 16 bases between.

This chain connects TRBV4-3 to TRBJ2-1; unclear D gene. This CDR3 is 16 amino acids long. Trimming took 0 bases from V and 4 from J, leaving 13 bases between them. CDR1 LGHNA and CDR2 YSLEER come from the germline V gene. CDR3 DNA sequence: TGCGCCAGCAGCCAAGAGATCCAGGTCCCGTACAATGAGCAGTTCTTC. As protein: CASSQEIQVPYNEQFF.

The V gene is TRBV18, the J gene TRBJ2-7; 10 bases are shared with TRBD2. Germline CDR1 is KGHSH and CDR2 is LQKENI. CDR3 size: 15 residues. The junction had 7 bases not matched to a gene; V was cut back by 3 bases and J by 5 bases. In DNA, the CDR3 is TGTGCCAGCTCACCGGAGCGGGGGGGCCAGAACGAGCAGTACTTC. It translates to CASSPERGGQNEQYF.

Relative to its sample, this clone is medium-sized. The chain is built from TRBV7-7 and TRBJ2-3; 7 bases are a match to TRBD2. This CDR3 region has 15 residues. V dropped 3 bases and J dropped 2; count of bases not matched to a gene: 5. CDR1 SSHAT and CDR2 FNYEAQ come from the germline V gene (reference sequence). The CDR3 DNA is TGTGCCAGCAGCTTGGGCGGGGGAACCACAGATACGCAGTATTTT. It is translated as CASSLGGGTTDTQYF.

This rearrangement joins TRBV5-1 to TRBJ2-7, with 10 bases that match TRBD2. This CDR3 contains 14 residues. Germline CDR1 and CDR2: SGHRS and YFSETQ. J lost 5 bases, V lost 4 bases, and 6 bases had no gene match. The CDR3 protein is CASSRSGGAHEQYF. CDR3 nucleotide sequence: TGCGCCAGCAGCCGCAGCGGGGGGGCACACGAGCAGTACTTC. Variable domain in full (rest from reference TRBV5-1 and TRBJ2-7): KAGVTQTPRYLIKTRGQQVTLSCSPISGHRSVSWYQQTPGQGLQFLFEYFSETQRNKGNFPGRFSGRQFSNSRSEMNVSTLELGDSALYLCASSRSGGAHEQYFGPGTRLTVT.

In this sample, this clone turned up once. This sequence joins TRBV20-1 and TRBJ1-6; D remains ambiguous. V was trimmed by 6 bases and J by 14 bases, leaving 14 bases between them. CDR3 length equals 11 residues. CDR1 and CDR2 from the germline V gene are DFQATT and SNEGSKA (reference sequence). The CDR3 DNA reads TGCAGTGCCTACACTCTCGGATCCCTCCACTTT. Translation gives CSAYTLGSLHF.

The chain couples TRBV7-2 to TRBJ1-1; D is undetermined. CDR3 size: 15 residues. Trimming pared 5 bases from V and 1 base from J, leaving 14 bases between. Germline values: CDR1 SGHTA, CDR2 FQGNSA. The chain's CDR3 is CASSPSSEWNTEAFF. The CDR3 DNA sequence: TGTGCCAGCAGCCCCTCGTCGGAGTGGAACACTGAAGCTTTCTTT.

This clone was counted only a few times. The chain joins TRBV2 to TRBJ2-2; TRBD2 matches at 8 bases. The CDR3 contains 15 residues. Trimming cost V 4 bases and J 0 bases; bases outside gene matches: 1. Germline V gene lookup returns CDR1 SNHLY and CDR2 FYNNEI. The CDR3 loop is CASSAAGANTGELFF. CDR3 nucleotide sequence: TGTGCCAGCAGTGCAGCGGGGGCGAACACCGGGGAGCTGTTTTTT.

This clone was observed a handful of times. Other nucleotide sequences from this sample produce the same CDR3. V usage is TRBV5-6 and J usage is TRBJ1-5; D uncertain. V lost 1 base, J lost 2 bases, and 10 bases lay in between. Germline CDR1 SGHDT, CDR2 YYEEEE. The CDR3 has 15 residues. The CDR3 reads CASSLKGFGNQPQHF. The CDR3 bases are TGTGCCAGCAGCTTGAAAGGGTTCGGCAATCAGCCCCAGCATTTT.

The genes are TRBV29-1 and TRBJ2-2, with TRBD1 identical over 10 bases. Germline values: CDR1 SQVTM, CDR2 ANQGSEA. V lost 6 bases, J lost 1 base, and 5 bases stayed unmatched. The CDR3 consists of 15 residues. The CDR3 nucleotides read TGCAGCGTGGGACAGGGGATCAAGAACACCGGGGAGCTGTTTTTT. The encoded protein is CSVGQGIKNTGELFF.

The chain employs TRBV29-1 and TRBJ1-2, with no clear D. CDR3 length equals 12 residues. V lost 5 bases to trimming and J lost 4 bases, with 11 bases between them. Germline CDR1 SQVTM, CDR2 ANQGSEA. CDR3 loop: CSVKGVTYGYTF. As DNA, the CDR3 is TGCAGCGTTAAGGGCGTAACCTATGGCTACACCTTC.

The chain joins TRBV29-1 to TRBJ2-1, with 10 bases fitting TRBD2. Germline assignment: CDR1 SQVTM and CDR2 ANQGSEA. There are 14 residues in the CDR3. V lost 6 bases to trimming and J lost 7 bases; unmatched junction nucleotides: 9. In DNA form, the CDR3 reads TGCAGCGTGAGCAGCGGGGGGGCGGTGAATGAGCAGTTCTTC. Its protein product is CSVSSGGAVNEQFF.

This clone has a handful of counts. The chain is built from TRBV29-1 and TRBJ1-2, with 7 positions matching TRBD1. The CDR3 totals 13 residues. The V gene's germline CDR1 is SQVTM and CDR2 ANQGSEA. The V segment lost 7 bases and the J segment 0 bases; nucleotides outside the gene matches: 5. CDR3 region: CSATGVANYGYTF. The CDR3, as DNA: TGCAGCGCTACAGGGGTGGCTAACTATGGCTACACCTTC.

The chain employs TRBV29-1 and TRBJ2-7; 9 nucleotides line up with TRBD1. Germline trimming cut 6 bases from V and 5 bases from J; bases unmatched to any gene: 5. The CDR3 contains 12 residues. CDR1 is SQVTM, CDR2 ANQGSEA, per germline. In nucleotides, the CDR3 is TGCAGCGTCGGACAGGGGCACCACGAGCAGTACTTC. It encodes CSVGQGHHEQYF.

This clone was detected only a few times. This chain uses TRBV21-1 with TRBJ2-4; the table gives TRBD1 as D, unverified against the DNA. TRBV21-1 is a pseudogene locus. CDR3 length equals 16 residues. This CDR3 is CASSLPLQAAKNIQYF. CDR3 DNA sequence: TGTGCCAGCAGCCTTCCGCTCCAGGCAGCCAAAAACATTCAGTACTTC.

The V gene is TRBV7-8, the J gene TRBJ2-1; TRBD2 is a possible D gene (5 bases). Trimming cost V 4 bases and J 4 bases, with 8 bases left between them. The CDR3 sequence is 13 residues long. Germline CDR1 SGHVS, CDR2 FQNEAQ. This CDR3 reads CASSSGVYNEQFF. As DNA, the CDR3 is TGTGCCAGCAGCTCCGGGGTTTACAATGAGCAGTTCTTC.

The chain employs TRBV30 and TRBJ2-2; 7 positions match TRBD1. This CDR3 has 13 residues. The trim removed 4 bases at V and 4 bases at J, leaving 3 bases unmatched. The V gene's germline CDR1 is GTSNPN and CDR2 SVGIG (reference sequence). The chain's CDR3 is CAWKGTVTGELFF. The CDR3 nucleotides read TGTGCCTGGAAAGGGACAGTCACCGGGGAGCTGTTTTTT.

V is TRBV7-8 and J is TRBJ2-1; 8 bases are a match to TRBD1. Per germline, CDR1 SGHVS and CDR2 FQNEAQ. V was clipped by 5 bases and J by 5 bases; unmatched bases: 11. The CDR3 extends over 16 amino acids. The CDR3 region is CASSPRTGLSHNEQFF. CDR3 nucleotide sequence: TGTGCCAGCAGCCCAAGGACAGGGCTGTCCCACAATGAGCAGTTCTTC.